This is a list of T cell receptor beta chains from one sample in a study of control samples from healthy donors and cancer patients. Here immunoSEQ multiplex PCR was the method, and the copy in TCRdb shows in-frame clones only, minus some. The sample has 130,000 or so clones; more than 70% are singletons. Sequencing was carried out using blood. Receptors were obtained from a man between 45 and 60 years old in good health. CDR3s include the opening cysteine and the closing phenylalanine or tryptophan. The D gene is left open where the match is weak.

v_gene	j_gene	d_gene	CDR3aa	CDR3nt
TRBV5-1	TRBJ1-5	TRBD1	CASSPTGGLYQPQHF	TGCGCCAGCAGTCCAACAGGGGGCCTTTATCAGCCCCAGCATTTT
TRBV10-3	TRBJ2-2	TRBD2	CAISELAGVYTGELFF	TGTGCCATCAGTGAACTAGCGGGGGTGTACACCGGGGAGCTGTTTTTT
TRBV6-4	TRBJ2-1	-	CARGTAGYNEQFF	TGTGCCAGGGGGACCGCTGGCTACAATGAGCAGTTCTTC
TRBV6-5	TRBJ2-2	-	CASRQINTGELFF	TGTGCCTCCAGGCAAATTAACACCGGGGAGCTGTTTTTT
TRBV5-4	TRBJ2-7	-	CASSLAGPGAGYEQYF	TGTGCCAGCAGCTTGGCTGGACCGGGGGCCGGATACGAGCAGTACTTC
TRBV27	TRBJ1-2	TRBD1	CASSFGQGLGGYTF	TGTGCCAGCAGTTTTGGACAGGGGTTAGGTGGCTACACCTTC
TRBV6-5	TRBJ1-2	-	CASRGPPNYGYTF	TGTGCCAGCAGGGGACCGCCTAACTATGGCTACACCTTC
TRBV6-5	TRBJ1-6	TRBD1	CASSYGTGRIVALHF	TGTGCCAGCAGTTACGGGACAGGGCGGATTGTGGCCCTCCACTTT
TRBV30	TRBJ1-3	-	CAWNRPGGRGNTIYF	TGTGCCTGGAACCGCCCGGGGGGGAGAGGAAACACCATATATTTT
TRBV5-4	TRBJ2-7	TRBD1	CASSRLSTGNYEQYF	TGTGCCAGCAGCCGCCTATCGACAGGGAATTACGAGCAGTACTTC
TRBV5-1	TRBJ2-1	-	CASSLILGNEQFF	TGCGCCAGCAGCTTGATTCTGGGCAATGAGCAGTTCTTC
TRBV24-1	TRBJ1-2	-	CATSDIDKYYGYTF	TGTGCCACCAGTGATATCGACAAATACTATGGCTACACCTTC
TRBV14	TRBJ2-3	-	CASSVLEGASTDTQYF	TGTGCCAGCAGCGTTTTGGAGGGCGCGAGCACAGATACGCAGTATTTT